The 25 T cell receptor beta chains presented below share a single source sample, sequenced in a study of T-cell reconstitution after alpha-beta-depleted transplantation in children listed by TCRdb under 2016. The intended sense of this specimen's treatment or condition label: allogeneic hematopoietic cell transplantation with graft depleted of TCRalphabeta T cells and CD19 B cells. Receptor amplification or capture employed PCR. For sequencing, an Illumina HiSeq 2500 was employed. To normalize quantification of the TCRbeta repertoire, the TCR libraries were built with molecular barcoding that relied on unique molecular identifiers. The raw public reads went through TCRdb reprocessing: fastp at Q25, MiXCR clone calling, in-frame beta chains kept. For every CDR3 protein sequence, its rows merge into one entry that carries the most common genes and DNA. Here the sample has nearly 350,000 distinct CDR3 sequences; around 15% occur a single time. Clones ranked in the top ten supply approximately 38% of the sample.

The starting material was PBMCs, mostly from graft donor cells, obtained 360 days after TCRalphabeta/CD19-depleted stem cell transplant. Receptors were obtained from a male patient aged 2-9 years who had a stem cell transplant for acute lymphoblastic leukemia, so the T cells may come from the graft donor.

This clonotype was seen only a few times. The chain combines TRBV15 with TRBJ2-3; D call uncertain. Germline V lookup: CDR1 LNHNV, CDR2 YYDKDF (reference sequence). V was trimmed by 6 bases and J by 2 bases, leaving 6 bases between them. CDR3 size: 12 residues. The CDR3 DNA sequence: TGTGCCACCAGGGGGTTCACAGATACGCAGTATTTT. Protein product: CATRGFTDTQYF.

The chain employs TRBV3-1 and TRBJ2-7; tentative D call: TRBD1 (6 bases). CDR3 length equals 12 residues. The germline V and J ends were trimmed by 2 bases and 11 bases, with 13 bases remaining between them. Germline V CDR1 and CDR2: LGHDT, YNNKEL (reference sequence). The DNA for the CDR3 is TGTGCCAGCAGCCAACAACAGGGATCCGAGTACTTC. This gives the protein CASSQQQGSEYF.

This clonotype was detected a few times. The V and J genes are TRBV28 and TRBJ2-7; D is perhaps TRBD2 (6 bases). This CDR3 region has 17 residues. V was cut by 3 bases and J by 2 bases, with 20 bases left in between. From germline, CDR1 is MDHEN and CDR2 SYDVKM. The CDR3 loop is CASSFRGWAGPPYEQYF. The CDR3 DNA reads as TGTGCCAGCAGTTTTCGAGGGTGGGCGGGACCTCCCTACGAGCAGTACTTC.

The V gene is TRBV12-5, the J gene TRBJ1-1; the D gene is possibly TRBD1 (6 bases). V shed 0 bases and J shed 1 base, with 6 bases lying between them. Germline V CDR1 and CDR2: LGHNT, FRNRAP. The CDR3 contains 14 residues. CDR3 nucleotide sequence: TGTGCTAGTGGTTTGGTACAGGGGAACACTGAAGCTTTCTTT. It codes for CASGLVQGNTEAFF.

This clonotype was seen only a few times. DNA for the CDR3: TGTGCCAGCAGCATACGGACAGGGCAAGAGACCCAGTACTTC. Amino acid sequence: CASSIRTGQETQYF. The J gene is TRBJ2-5, the V gene TRBV7-6; the match to TRBD1 covers 8 bases. Trimming at V came to 5 bases and at J to 2 bases, leaving 4 bases not matched to a gene. The CDR3 length is 14 residues. Germline V gene lookup returns CDR1 SGHVS and CDR2 FNYEAQ.

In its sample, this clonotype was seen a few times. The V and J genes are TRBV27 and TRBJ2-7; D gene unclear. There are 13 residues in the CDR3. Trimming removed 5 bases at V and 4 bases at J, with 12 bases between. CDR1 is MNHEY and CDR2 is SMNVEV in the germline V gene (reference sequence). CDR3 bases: TGTGCCAGCAGTACCCTTGGACCTTACGAGCAGTACTTC. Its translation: CASSTLGPYEQYF.

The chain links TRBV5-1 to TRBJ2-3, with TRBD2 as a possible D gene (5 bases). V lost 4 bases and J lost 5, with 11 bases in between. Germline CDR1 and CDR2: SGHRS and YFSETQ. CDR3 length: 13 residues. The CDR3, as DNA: TGCGCCAGCAGCGGTGCGGGTCGAGATACGCAGTATTTT. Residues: CASSGAGRDTQYF.

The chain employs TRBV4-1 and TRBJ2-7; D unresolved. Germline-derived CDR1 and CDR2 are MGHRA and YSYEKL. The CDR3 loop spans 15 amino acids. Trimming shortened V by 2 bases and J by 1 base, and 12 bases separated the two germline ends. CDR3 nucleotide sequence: TGCGCCAGCAGCCAAATAGCCTGGGGTTCCTACGAGCAGTACTTC. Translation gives CASSQIAWGSYEQYF.

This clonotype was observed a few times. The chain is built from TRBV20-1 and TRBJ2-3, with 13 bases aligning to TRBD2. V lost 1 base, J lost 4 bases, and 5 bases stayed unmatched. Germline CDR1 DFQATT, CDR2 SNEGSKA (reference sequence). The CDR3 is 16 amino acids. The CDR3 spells CSARVGLAGSADTQYF. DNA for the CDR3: TGCAGTGCTAGAGTGGGACTAGCGGGATCGGCAGATACGCAGTATTTT.

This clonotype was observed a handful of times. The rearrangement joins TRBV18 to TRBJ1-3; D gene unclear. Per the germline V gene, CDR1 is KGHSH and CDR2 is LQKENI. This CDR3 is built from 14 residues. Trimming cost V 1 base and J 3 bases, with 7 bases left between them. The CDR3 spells CASSPQMDGNTIYF. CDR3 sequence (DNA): TGTGCCAGCTCACCACAGATGGATGGAAACACCATATATTTT.

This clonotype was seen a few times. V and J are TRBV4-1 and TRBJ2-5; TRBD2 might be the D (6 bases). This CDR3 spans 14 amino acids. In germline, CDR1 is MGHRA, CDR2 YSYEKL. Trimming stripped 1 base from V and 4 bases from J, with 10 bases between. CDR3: CASSQGPSAETQYF. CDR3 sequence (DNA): TGCGCCAGCAGCCAAGGCCCTAGCGCAGAGACCCAGTACTTC.

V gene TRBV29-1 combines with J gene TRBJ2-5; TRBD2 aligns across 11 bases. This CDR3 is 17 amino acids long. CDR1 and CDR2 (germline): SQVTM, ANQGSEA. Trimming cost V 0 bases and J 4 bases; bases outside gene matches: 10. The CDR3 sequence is CSVEDLPTSGMGETQYF. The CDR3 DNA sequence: TGCAGCGTTGAAGATCTCCCGACTAGCGGGATGGGAGAGACCCAGTACTTC. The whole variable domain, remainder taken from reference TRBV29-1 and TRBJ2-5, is SAVISQKPSRDICQRGTSLTIQCQVDSQVTMMFWYRQQPGQSLTLIATANQGSEATYESGFVIDKFPISRPNLTFSTLTVSNMSPEDSSIYLCSVEDLPTSGMGETQYFGPGTRLLVL.

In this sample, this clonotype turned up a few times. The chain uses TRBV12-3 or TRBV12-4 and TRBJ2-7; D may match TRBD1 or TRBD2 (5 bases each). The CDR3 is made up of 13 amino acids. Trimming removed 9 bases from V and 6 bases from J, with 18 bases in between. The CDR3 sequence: CASNWQGEGEQYF. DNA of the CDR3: TGTGCCAGTAACTGGCAGGGAGAGGGCGAGCAGTACTTC.

CDR3 in DNA: TGTGCCAGCAGCTTAGCGGGACTACGAAACGGGGAGCTGTTTTTT. Its translation: CASSLAGLRNGELFF. The gene calls are TRBV7-2 and TRBJ2-2, with TRBD2 matching 7 bases. Trimming removed 0 bases from V and 7 bases from J; junction bases left unmatched: 5. This CDR3 comprises 15 residues. Germline CDR1 reads SGHTA; CDR2 reads FQGNSA.

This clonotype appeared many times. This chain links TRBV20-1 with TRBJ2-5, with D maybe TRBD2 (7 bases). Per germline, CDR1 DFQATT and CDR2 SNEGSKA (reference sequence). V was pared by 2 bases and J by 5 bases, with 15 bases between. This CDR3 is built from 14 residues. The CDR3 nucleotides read TGCAGTGCTAGACTGGGGGGGCCGAAGGAGACCCAGTACTTC. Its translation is CSARLGGPKETQYF.

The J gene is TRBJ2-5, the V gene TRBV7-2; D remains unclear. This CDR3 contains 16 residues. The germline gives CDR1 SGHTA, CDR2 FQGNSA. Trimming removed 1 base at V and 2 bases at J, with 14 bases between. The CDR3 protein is CASSLGVRAVQETQYF. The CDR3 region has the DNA TGTGCCAGCAGCTTAGGGGTTAGGGCAGTTCAAGAGACCCAGTACTTC.

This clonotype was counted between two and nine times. CDR3 sequence: CASTRSSGANVLTF. Written as DNA, the CDR3 is TGTGCCAGCACAAGGAGCTCTGGGGCCAACGTCCTGACTTTC. The chain uses TRBV6-2 or TRBV6-3 and TRBJ2-6, with no clear D. The CDR3 length is 14 residues. Per germline, CDR1 MNHEY and CDR2 SVGEGT. The V end lost 7 bases, the J end lost 0 bases, and 7 bases lay between the germline ends.

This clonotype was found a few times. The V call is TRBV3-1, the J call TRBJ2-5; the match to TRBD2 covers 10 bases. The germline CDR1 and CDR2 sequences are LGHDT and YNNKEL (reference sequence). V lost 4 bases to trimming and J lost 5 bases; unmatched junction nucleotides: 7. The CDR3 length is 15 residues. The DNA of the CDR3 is TGTGCCAGCAGCCTATCCTGGACTAGCGGCGAGACCCAGTACTTC. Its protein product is CASSLSWTSGETQYF.

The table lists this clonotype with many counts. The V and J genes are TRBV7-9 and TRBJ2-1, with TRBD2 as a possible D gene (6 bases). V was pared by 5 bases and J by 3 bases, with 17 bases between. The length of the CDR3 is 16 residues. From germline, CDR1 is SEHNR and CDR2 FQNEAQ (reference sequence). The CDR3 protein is CASSGPGTALYNEQFF. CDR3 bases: TGTGCCAGCAGCGGGCCCGGGACTGCCCTCTACAATGAGCAGTTCTTC.

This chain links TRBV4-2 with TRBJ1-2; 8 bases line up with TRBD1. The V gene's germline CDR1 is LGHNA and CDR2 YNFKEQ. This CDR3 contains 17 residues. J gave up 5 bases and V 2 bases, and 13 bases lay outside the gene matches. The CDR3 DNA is TGTGCCAGCAGCCAACCCGGTCCGGGACAGGAGTTTTATGGCTACACCTTC. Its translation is CASSQPGPGQEFYGYTF.

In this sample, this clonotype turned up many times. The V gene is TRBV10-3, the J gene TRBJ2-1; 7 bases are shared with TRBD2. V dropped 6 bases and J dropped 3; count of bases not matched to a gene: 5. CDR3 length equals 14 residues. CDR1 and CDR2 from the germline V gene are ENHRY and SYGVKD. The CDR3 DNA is TGTGCCATCAGGGATCCGGGAGGCTACAATGAGCAGTTCTTC. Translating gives CAIRDPGGYNEQFF.

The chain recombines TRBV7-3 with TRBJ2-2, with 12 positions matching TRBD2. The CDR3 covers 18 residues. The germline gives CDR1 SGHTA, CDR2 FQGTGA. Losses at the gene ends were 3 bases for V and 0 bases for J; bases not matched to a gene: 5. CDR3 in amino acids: CASSLNLAGGPNTGELFF. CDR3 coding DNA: TGTGCCAGCAGCTTGAATCTAGCGGGAGGGCCGAACACCGGGGAGCTGTTTTTT.

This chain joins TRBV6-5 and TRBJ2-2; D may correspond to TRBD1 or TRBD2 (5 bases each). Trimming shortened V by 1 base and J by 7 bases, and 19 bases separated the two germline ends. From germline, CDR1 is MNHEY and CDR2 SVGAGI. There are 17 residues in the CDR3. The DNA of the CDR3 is TGTGCCAGCAGTTACTGGGGACCACTCTCCAACCGCGGGGAGCTGTTTTTT. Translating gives CASSYWGPLSNRGELFF.

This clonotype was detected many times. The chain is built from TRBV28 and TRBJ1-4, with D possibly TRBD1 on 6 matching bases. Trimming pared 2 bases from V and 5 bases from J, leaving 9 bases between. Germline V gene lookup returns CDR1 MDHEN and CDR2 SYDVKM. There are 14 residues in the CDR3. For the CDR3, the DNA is TGTGCCAGCAGTTTAGGGGGGCGAAATGAAAAACTGTTTTTT. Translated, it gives CASSLGGRNEKLFF.

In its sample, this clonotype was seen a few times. The DNA for the CDR3 is TGCGCCAGCAGCTTGAATAGCGGGAGACGCACCGGGGAGCTGTTTTTT. It codes for CASSLNSGRRTGELFF. The V call is TRBV5-1, the J call TRBJ2-2, with 9 bases that match TRBD2. Germline V gene lookup returns CDR1 SGHRS and CDR2 YFSETQ. V lost 1 base to trimming and J lost 4 bases; unmatched junction nucleotides: 5. This CDR3 has 16 amino acids.